These 29 T cell receptor beta chains came from one sample sequenced in a study of cytomegalovirus exposure and HLA in healthy donors. 13 Jbeta primers and 60 Vbeta primers were used for the PCR. Sequenced by immunoSEQ multiplex PCR; TCRdb stores in-frame clones only, minus some. Among around 100,000 clones listed, approximately 70% were seen once. Source material: PBMCs. Every receptor here comes from a man aged 30 to 45 in good health and CMV-seropositive.

The V and J genes are TRBV7-2 and TRBJ2-1, with 11 bases fitting TRBD2. V shed 4 bases and J 7 bases; nucleotides not matched to a gene: 12. CDR3 length equals 17 residues. CDR1 and CDR2 (germline): SGHTA, FQGNSA. The CDR3 DNA is TGTGCCAGCAGCTCAGAATTCAGGACTAGCGGGCTGAATGAGCAGTTCTTC. Translated: CASSSEFRTSGLNEQFF. The whole variable domain, filled in from reference TRBV7-2 and TRBJ2-1, reads GAGVSQSPSNKVTEKGKDVELRCDPISGHTALYWYRQSLGQGLEFLIYFQGNSAPDKSGLPSDRFSAERTGGSVSTLTIQRTQQEDSAVYLCASSSEFRTSGLNEQFFGPGTRLTVL.

This clone has a handful of counts. The V call is TRBV11-2, the J call TRBJ2-3, with D unclear. V was pared by 4 bases and J by 5 bases, with 10 bases between. The CDR3 totals 13 residues. Germline-derived CDR1 and CDR2 are SGHAT and FQNNGV. CDR3 sequence (DNA): TGTGCCAGCAGCTCCCCACCGAGAGATACGCAGTATTTT. Encoded protein: CASSSPPRDTQYF.

The J gene is TRBJ2-3, the V gene TRBV7-6; D might be TRBD2 (6 bases). V was trimmed by 5 bases and J by 4 bases, leaving 16 bases between them. Germline V CDR1 and CDR2: SGHVS, FNYEAQ. The CDR3 loop spans 15 amino acids. CDR3 nucleotides: TGTGCCAGCAGCCCAGAACCGACTAGTGCAGATACGCAGTATTTT. Translated: CASSPEPTSADTQYF.

The chain couples TRBV5-4 to TRBJ1-1; D is unresolved. Trimming removed 4 bases at V and 4 bases at J, with 11 bases between. Germline V gene lookup returns CDR1 SGHNT and CDR2 YYREEE (reference sequence). The CDR3 extends over 13 amino acids. The CDR3 nucleotides are TGTGCCAGCAGCATGGGGAGTGTCACTGAAGCTTTCTTT. Translated: CASSMGSVTEAFF. The whole variable domain, remainder taken from reference TRBV5-4 and TRBJ1-1, is ETGVTQSPTHLIKTRGQQVTLRCSSQSGHNTVSWYQQALGQGPQFIFQYYREEENGRGNFPPRFSGLQFPNYSSELNVNALELDDSALYLCASSMGSVTEAFFGQGTRLTVV.

J is TRBJ1-5 and V is TRBV28; 9 bases match TRBD1. J was trimmed by 3 bases and V by 6 bases; bases with no gene match: 9. This CDR3 is built from 16 residues. The germline V gene has CDR1 MDHEN and CDR2 SYDVKM. The CDR3 DNA follows: TGTGCCAGCAGGTATCGGACAGGGGCTTTCAATCAGCCCCAGCATTTT. Amino acid sequence: CASRYRTGAFNQPQHF.

The chain employs TRBV5-6 and TRBJ1-2, with D hard to call. V lost 8 bases and J 0 bases, leaving 14 bases between the germline ends. Germline V gene data show CDR1 as SGHDT and CDR2 as YYEEEE. This CDR3 has 14 amino acids. CDR3 DNA: TGTGCCAGTCTCACCCGAGGGACTAACTATGGCTACACCTTC. It translates to CASLTRGTNYGYTF. Full variable domain (outside the CDR3, taken from reference TRBV5-6 and TRBJ1-2): DAGVTQSPTHLIKTRGQQVTLRCSPKSGHDTVSWYQQALGQGPQFIFQYYEEEERQRGNFPDRFSGHQFPNYSSELNVNALLLGDSALYLCASLTRGTNYGYTFGSGTRLTVV.

This sequence joins TRBV19 and TRBJ2-2; D gene ambiguous. The CDR3 has 16 amino acids. Germline V CDR1 and CDR2: LNHDA, SQIVND (reference sequence). Deletions cut 8 bases from V and 2 bases from J, with 18 bases between. Here the CDR3 reads CASCWLVGPNTGELFF. The CDR3 DNA is TGTGCCAGTTGTTGGTTGGTGGGCCCTAACACCGGGGAGCTGTTTTTT.

V gene TRBV7-9 combines with J gene TRBJ1-1; TRBD1 might be the D (6 bases). Trimming left V 5 bases short and J 2 bases short, with 12 bases between. Germline lookup yields CDR1 SEHNR and CDR2 FQNEAQ (reference sequence). The CDR3 extends over 14 amino acids. CDR3 sequence: CASSTGTANTEAFF. In DNA, the CDR3 is TGTGCCAGCAGCACAGGGACGGCCAACACTGAAGCTTTCTTT. Full variable domain (rest looked up from reference TRBV7-9 and TRBJ1-1): DTGVSQNPRHKITKRGQNVTFRCDPISEHNRLYWYRQTLGQGPEFLTYFQNEAQLEKSRLLSDRFSAERPKGSFSTLEIQRTEQGDSAMYLCASSTGTANTEAFFGQGTRLTVV.

The genes are TRBV2 and TRBJ2-2; 13 bases match TRBD2. The CDR3 consists of 15 residues. CDR1 is SNHLY, CDR2 FYNNEI, per germline. V lost 7 bases and J lost 6; bases outside the gene matches: 5. The DNA for the CDR3 is TGTGCCAGCACCAGACTAGCGGGAGGTTCCGGGGAGCTGTTTTTT. As protein: CASTRLAGGSGELFF.

The rearrangement joins TRBV6-5 to TRBJ2-7; the match to TRBD1 covers 7 bases. Unmatched junction bases numbered 7, after V lost 5 bases and J lost 3 bases. Germline assignment: CDR1 MNHEY and CDR2 SVGAGI. CDR3 size: 14 residues. The CDR3 DNA is TGTGCCAGCAGTCCAGGGGACAGTGACTACGAGCAGTACGTC. This translates into CASSPGDSDYEQYV.

This clone was recorded a few times. J is TRBJ2-3 and V is TRBV27; perhaps TRBD2 as D (5 bases). The CDR3 length is 14 residues. V was shortened by 6 bases and J by 4 bases, with 14 bases between the two germline ends. Germline V CDR1 and CDR2: MNHEY, SMNVEV (reference sequence). DNA for the CDR3: TGTGCCAGCAGCCCTCTGGGAGTAGCAGATACGCAGTATTTT. Translating it yields CASSPLGVADTQYF.

This clone was detected only a few times. V usage is TRBV10-3 and J usage is TRBJ2-5, with 9 nucleotides matching TRBD2. The CDR3 totals 17 residues. CDR1 is ENHRY, CDR2 SYGVKD, per germline. The J segment lost 3 bases and the V segment lost 2 bases, leaving 10 bases of the junction unmatched. This CDR3 is CAISEPQRGAREETQYF. The CDR3 DNA follows: TGTGCCATCAGTGAGCCCCAGCGGGGGGCCAGGGAAGAGACCCAGTACTTC.

V usage is TRBV7-3 and J usage is TRBJ2-2; tentative D call: TRBD1 (6 bases). The V end lost 4 bases, the J end lost 0 bases, and 9 bases lay between the germline ends. Germline V gives CDR1 SGHTA, CDR2 FQGTGA. The CDR3 is 15 amino acids. The DNA for the CDR3 is TGTGCCAGCAGCTACAACAGGGCGAACACCGGGGAGCTGTTTTTT. Its protein product is CASSYNRANTGELFF.

This clone was seen just once. The chain joins TRBV11-3 to TRBJ1-1; 7 bases line up with TRBD1. V shed 1 base and J 5 bases; nucleotides not matched to a gene: 4. Germline lookup yields CDR1 SGHNT and CDR2 YENEEA. The CDR3 is made up of 14 amino acids. The CDR3 region has the DNA TGTGCCAGCAGCTTAGTAAGCAGGGGGACTGAAGCTTTCTTT. Amino acid sequence: CASSLVSRGTEAFF.

The rearrangement links TRBV27 to TRBJ1-1; 7 positions match TRBD1. The length of the CDR3 is 16 residues. The trim removed 3 bases at V and 5 bases at J, leaving 12 bases unmatched. Germline-derived CDR1 and CDR2 are MNHEY and SMNVEV (reference sequence). CDR3 sequence: CASSFNDRAGGTEAFF. The CDR3 DNA sequence: TGTGCCAGCAGTTTCAACGACAGGGCAGGGGGGACTGAAGCTTTCTTT.

The rearrangement uses TRBV7-6 and TRBJ2-1; 8 nucleotides match TRBD2. CDR1 and CDR2 (germline): SGHVS, FNYEAQ. CDR3 length equals 15 residues. Trimming cost V 3 bases and J 7 bases; bases outside gene matches: 8. The CDR3: CASSFYGGASNEQFF. CDR3 DNA: TGTGCCAGCAGCTTTTACGGGGGGGCCTCGAATGAGCAGTTCTTC.

The chain combines TRBV9 with TRBJ2-3; TRBD2 agrees at 9 bases. This CDR3 contains 18 residues. Germline V CDR1 and CDR2: SGDLS, YYNGEE. V gave up 0 bases and J gave up 0 bases; unmatched junction bases: 8. Written as DNA, the CDR3 is TGTGCCAGCAGCGTAGCTACGACTAGCGGAGGGAGCACAGATACGCAGTATTTT. It translates to CASSVATTSGGSTDTQYF.

This clone was observed a single time. The genes are TRBV7-3 and TRBJ2-3; 7 bases map to TRBD2. Germline-derived CDR1 and CDR2 are SGHTA and FQGTGA. The CDR3 sequence is 15 residues long. After removal of 4 bases from V and 0 bases from J, the junction contained 4 bases not matched to a gene. CDR3 protein: CASSSTGGSTDTQYF. The CDR3 coding sequence is TGTGCCAGCAGCTCAACGGGGGGAAGCACAGATACGCAGTATTTT.

This clone was found a few times. The genes are TRBV7-9 and TRBJ2-3; 7 bases are a match to TRBD2. Germline trimming cut 4 bases from V and 2 bases from J; bases unmatched to any gene: 6. This CDR3 has 15 residues. CDR1 SEHNR and CDR2 FQNEAQ come from the germline V gene (reference sequence). CDR3 loop: CASSWRTSDTDTQYF. The DNA for the CDR3 is TGTGCCAGCAGCTGGCGGACTAGTGACACAGATACGCAGTATTTT.

The chain uses TRBV11-2 and TRBJ1-1; TRBD1 matches 9 bases. CDR1 is SGHAT, CDR2 FQNNGV, per germline. The CDR3 covers 18 residues. V gave up 2 bases and J gave up 3 bases; unmatched junction bases: 13. CDR3 amino acids: CASSLNGAGTGFHTEAFF. The CDR3 coding sequence is TGTGCCAGCAGCTTAAATGGGGCCGGGACAGGGTTTCACACTGAAGCTTTCTTT.

This chain connects TRBV19 to TRBJ1-2, with 8 nucleotides matching TRBD1. The V and J ends lost 6 bases and 8 bases, in that order; junction bases with no gene match: 14. The V gene's germline CDR1 is LNHDA and CDR2 SQIVND (reference sequence). This CDR3 region has 15 residues. CDR3 DNA: TGTGCCAGTAGCTTGCAGGGGGCGCAGCCTGTAGGCTACACCTTC. Its translation: CASSLQGAQPVGYTF.

The chain has TRBV5-1 and TRBJ2-7, with 7 bases lining up with TRBD1. V lost 0 bases to trimming and J lost 3 bases; unmatched junction nucleotides: 3. Germline assignment: CDR1 SGHRS and CDR2 YFSETQ. The CDR3 loop spans 14 amino acids. This CDR3 reads CASSLADRLYEQYF. CDR3 nucleotide sequence: TGCGCCAGCAGCTTGGCGGACAGGCTCTACGAGCAGTACTTC.

The chain recombines TRBV30 with TRBJ2-7; TRBD1 matches at 7 bases. CDR1 and CDR2 (germline): GTSNPN, SVGIG (reference sequence). With V trimmed by 0 bases and J by 3 bases, 5 bases remained unmatched. The CDR3 runs 14 residues. The CDR3: CAWSVGDRDYEQYF. The CDR3 coding sequence is TGTGCCTGGAGTGTCGGGGACAGAGACTACGAGCAGTACTTC.

The rearrangement joins TRBV11-2 to TRBJ1-2, with D unclear. The length of the CDR3 is 16 residues. CDR1 and CDR2 from the germline V gene are SGHAT and FQNNGV. Trimming left V 5 bases short and J 3 bases short, with 19 bases between. The CDR3 reads CASSPPPGSIYYGYTF. The CDR3 coding sequence is TGTGCCAGCAGCCCACCGCCCGGGAGCATTTACTATGGCTACACCTTC.

The rearrangement uses TRBV19 and TRBJ1-1, with 7 bases fitting TRBD1. The germline V gene has CDR1 LNHDA and CDR2 SQIVND (reference sequence). V lost 7 bases and J lost 5; bases outside the gene matches: 10. The CDR3 has 14 amino acids. The CDR3, as DNA: TGTGCCAGTAAAGACAGGGAAGTAGGAACTGAAGCTTTCTTT. Residues: CASKDREVGTEAFF.

This clone was seen just once. The V and J genes are TRBV7-9 and TRBJ2-3, with TRBD2 identical over 14 bases. The CDR3 is 19 amino acids. CDR1 is SEHNR and CDR2 is FQNEAQ in the germline V gene (reference sequence). Unmatched junction bases numbered 12, after V lost 6 bases and J lost 1 base. The chain's CDR3 is CASSLIGLAGGHGTDTQYF. The CDR3 bases are TGTGCCAGCAGTCTAATAGGACTAGCGGGGGGCCATGGCACAGATACGCAGTATTTT.

The chain is built from TRBV7-9 and TRBJ1-2; 8 bases are a match to TRBD1. This CDR3 has 14 residues. With 3 bases clipped from V and 6 bases from J, the junction kept 6 bases outside the gene matches. CDR1 and CDR2 from the germline V gene are SEHNR and FQNEAQ (reference sequence). The CDR3 DNA follows: TGTGCCAGCAGCTTCCCGACAGGGGCCAATGGCTACACCTTC. This codes for CASSFPTGANGYTF.

J is TRBJ1-1 and V is TRBV11-2; a possible D gene is TRBD1 (5 bases). CDR1 and CDR2 from the germline V gene are SGHAT and FQNNGV. The CDR3 extends over 13 amino acids. V lost 3 bases and J 8 bases, leaving 13 bases between the germline ends. In DNA, the CDR3 is TGTGCCAGCAGCTTCGGGGGTCGGGGAGAAGCTTTCTTT. Protein: CASSFGGRGEAFF.

The chain employs TRBV5-5 and TRBJ2-1; the match to TRBD2 covers 8 bases. The CDR3 is 15 residues long. V shed 5 bases, J shed 0 bases, and the junction held 4 bases outside the gene matches. In germline, CDR1 is SGHKS, CDR2 YYEKEE (reference sequence). CDR3 residues: CASSPSGSSYNEQFF. CDR3 nucleotides: TGTGCCAGCAGTCCAAGCGGGAGCTCCTACAATGAGCAGTTCTTC.